This TCR beta chain comes out of a study of blood T cell repertoires in COVID-19. Background on the study: Acute and convalescent COVID-19 samples came from the United States, Italy and Spain. Nucleic acid was either cDNA or gDNA, and it came from T cells, B-cell-depleted T cells, or PBMCs.

Of note for this clone: Other DNA sequences of this sample code for an identical CDR3.

This CDR3 is 14 amino acids long. CDR1 MNHEY and CDR2 SMNVEV come from the germline V gene (reference sequence). V was pared by 2 bases and J by 6 bases, with 11 bases between. Some clones are missing from TCRdb's copy, which holds only in-frame ones; the method was immunoSEQ multiplex PCR. The top ten hold 1.9% of the sample, which has a few hundred thousand clones, roughly 84% seen once. The gene calls are TRBV27 and TRBJ2-1, with a possible D match to TRBD1 (5 bases). This clonotype originated in a middle-aged man with active or convalescent COVID-19. The material sequenced was peripheral blood. The CDR3 DNA follows: TGTGCCAGCAGTTTAATCGACAGCCTCAATGAGCAGTTCTTC. Translated: CASSLIDSLNEQFF.